Reported below is one TCR beta chain. The authors divided CD4+ cells into CD45RA+ naive and CD45RA-negative memory subsets. The entry originates in a study of shared clonotypes between healthy human individuals. Using immunoSEQ multiplex PCR, the repertoire was profiled, and TCRdb retains in-frame clones only, with some absent. The data contain about 1.1 million clones, more than 75% of them singletons. The sequence came from a man aged 18 to 30 in good health. Some clones in this sample may be carry-over from other donors' samples. The sequenced sample was memory CD4+ T cells from PBMCs. Regarding subset: CD45RA-negative fraction.

The DNA for the CDR3 is TGTGCCAGCAGCGTTGGGACAGTTTACAATGAGCAGTTCTTC. This translates into CASSVGTVYNEQFF. This chain connects TRBV9 to TRBJ2-1, with 7 bases lining up with TRBD1. CDR3 length: 14 amino acids. Unmatched junction bases numbered 3, after V lost 2 bases and J lost 4 bases. Germline lookup yields CDR1 SGDLS and CDR2 YYNGEE.